A single sample is the source of the 24 T cell receptor beta chains below, sequenced in a study of T cells in Graves' hyperthyroidism and ophthalmopathy. The TCR beta CDR3 regions underwent amplification using RNA transcripts as the source. RT-PCR in the first round (using the HTBI primer set) targeted the TCR CDR3. Via MiXCR, TCRdb re-called the multiplex PCR reads, giving one row per CDR3 protein. The data contain approximately 520,000 distinct CDR3 sequences, approximately 25% of them singletons. What was sequenced was blood. The receptors originated from a young woman with Graves' ophthalmopathy.

Many counts were recorded for this clonotype. A junction boundary mismatches the germline segment, possibly from a read error. This rearrangement joins TRBV6-1 to TRBJ1-1; D is unresolved. The germline V gene has CDR1 MNHNS and CDR2 SASEGT. This CDR3 region has 14 residues. In nucleotides, the CDR3 is TGTGCCAGCGTCCGAAGGGTAGTGAACACTGAAGCTGTCTTT. Protein product: CASVRRVVNTEAVF.

This clonotype was seen a single time. J is TRBJ2-1 and V is TRBV9, with TRBD2 matching over 13 bases. This CDR3 comprises 18 residues. Germline V CDR1 and CDR2: SGDLS, YYNGEE. Unmatched junction bases numbered 5, after V lost 2 bases and J lost 0 bases. The CDR3 DNA reads as TGTGCCAGCAGCGTCGGACTAGCGGGGGTCCCCTCCTACAATGAGCAGTTCTTC. Its protein is CASSVGLAGVPSYNEQFF.

The J gene is TRBJ2-7, the V gene TRBV12-3 or TRBV12-4, with 9 bases aligning to TRBD1. V was clipped by 5 bases and J by 5 bases; unmatched bases: 10. The CDR3 is 15 residues long. In DNA, the CDR3 is TGTGCCAGCAGTCCCCACAGGACAGGGGCCGACGAGCAGTACTTC. Encoded protein: CASSPHRTGADEQYF.

This clonotype has at least ten counts. The chain is built from TRBV12-3 or TRBV12-4 and TRBJ1-2; D not certain. V was shortened by 3 bases and J by 4 bases, with 9 bases between the two germline ends. This CDR3 has 13 residues. CDR3 sequence reads: CASSLILSYGYTF. CDR3 bases: TGTGCCAGCAGTTTGATACTCAGCTATGGCTACACCTTC.

This clonotype occurred many times. This rearrangement joins TRBV20-1 to TRBJ1-1; 7 nucleotides line up with TRBD1. The length of the CDR3 is 13 residues. The V gene end was trimmed by 5 bases and the J gene end by 5 bases; junction bases not matched to a gene: 8. CDR1 is DFQATT and CDR2 is SNEGSKA in the germline V gene (reference sequence). The CDR3 is CSAYPGTDTEAFF. As DNA, the CDR3 is TGCAGTGCTTACCCCGGGACAGATACTGAAGCTTTCTTT.

This clonotype was seen at least ten times. This chain uses TRBV6-5 with TRBJ1-5; 7 nucleotides match TRBD1. Losses at the gene ends were 2 bases for V and 0 bases for J; bases not matched to a gene: 7. Germline-derived CDR1 and CDR2 are MNHEY and SVGAGI. The CDR3 loop spans 17 amino acids. Here the CDR3 DNA reads TGTGCCAGCAGTTACCCGCCAGGACAGGTTAGCAATCAGCCCCAGCATTTT. It is translated as CASSYPPGQVSNQPQHF.

This clonotype came up many times. The chain couples TRBV18 to TRBJ1-1, with TRBD1 matching 9 bases. Germline V CDR1 and CDR2: KGHSH, LQKENI. The length of the CDR3 is 14 residues. V trimming: 6 bases; J trimming: 5 bases; junction bases outside the gene matches: 7. The CDR3 coding sequence is TGTGCCAGCTCTGAACAGGGGGCAGAAACTGAAGCTTTCTTT. This sequence encodes CASSEQGAETEAFF.

The genes are TRBV5-1 and TRBJ2-2; D remains ambiguous. CDR1 and CDR2 (germline): SGHRS, YFSETQ. Between the trimmed V and J ends, which lost 0 bases and 3 bases, there was a span of 9 bases. The CDR3 length is 15 residues. The CDR3 sequence is CASSLASVYTGELFF. CDR3 bases: TGCGCCAGCAGCTTGGCCAGCGTCTACACCGGGGAGCTGTTTTTT. Combining the CDR3 with reference TRBV5-1 and TRBJ2-2 gives the whole variable domain KAGVTQTPRYLIKTRGQQVTLSCSPISGHRSVSWYQQTPGQGLQFLFEYFSETQRNKGNFPGRFSGRQFSNSRSEMNVSTLELGDSALYLCASSLASVYTGELFFGEGSRLTVL.

This clonotype was detected ten times or more. The chain has TRBV20-1 and TRBJ2-7; TRBD1 aligns across 8 bases. V shed 4 bases and J 2 bases; nucleotides not matched to a gene: 7. Germline CDR1 reads DFQATT; CDR2 reads SNEGSKA (reference sequence). This CDR3 is 14 amino acids long. CDR3 protein: CSANPPDRAYEQYF. Written as DNA, the CDR3 is TGCAGTGCTAATCCCCCGGACAGGGCCTACGAGCAGTACTTC.

This clonotype came up a few times. The chain combines TRBV6-1 with TRBJ2-7; D might be TRBD2 (6 bases). The CDR3 runs 15 residues. The V gene's germline CDR1 is MNHNS and CDR2 SASEGT. The V end lost 2 bases, the J end lost 0 bases, and 11 bases lay between the germline ends. The DNA for the CDR3 is TGTGCCAGCAGTGAATTTGGAGGGGACTCCTACGAGCAGTACTTC. Its translation is CASSEFGGDSYEQYF.

The table lists this clonotype with many counts. The chain is built from TRBV15 and TRBJ1-1; unclear D gene. The CDR3 contains 16 residues. V was cut by 0 bases and J by 1 base, with 12 bases left in between. The germline gives CDR1 LNHNV, CDR2 YYDKDF (reference sequence). CDR3 loop: CATSRDVNTGNTEAFF. Written as DNA, the CDR3 is TGTGCCACCAGCAGAGACGTCAACACCGGGAACACTGAAGCTTTCTTT.

Many counts were recorded for this clonotype. The chain has TRBV29-1 and TRBJ2-7; the D is unclear. V lost 4 bases and J 3 bases, leaving 13 bases between the germline ends. CDR1 SQVTM and CDR2 ANQGSEA come from the germline V gene. This CDR3 region has 13 residues. This CDR3 is CSVGETSLYEQYF. CDR3 coding DNA: TGCAGCGTTGGAGAAACGTCGCTCTACGAGCAGTACTTC.

The J gene is TRBJ1-5, the V gene TRBV20-1, with no clear D. Trimming shortened V by 4 bases and J by 5 bases, and 12 bases separated the two germline ends. CDR1 DFQATT and CDR2 SNEGSKA come from the germline V gene (reference sequence). CDR3 length equals 13 residues. DNA of the CDR3: TGCAGTGCTAACAGAAGGAAGGATCAGCCCCAGCATTTT. This sequence encodes CSANRRKDQPQHF.

This clonotype was recorded many times. V usage is TRBV18 and J usage is TRBJ1-2; D is uncertain. The germline V and J ends were trimmed by 3 bases and 1 base, with 9 bases remaining between them. The CDR3 is 14 amino acids. Germline values: CDR1 KGHSH, CDR2 LQKENI. CDR3 loop: CASSPREFNYGYTF. CDR3 coding DNA: TGTGCCAGCTCACCCCGGGAATTTAACTATGGCTACACCTTC.

The chain's CDR3 is CASTQGLYEQYF. The DNA of the CDR3 is TGTGCCAGCACCCAAGGGCTCTACGAGCAGTACTTC. The gene calls are TRBV12-3 or TRBV12-4 and TRBJ2-7; no definite D call. The CDR3 extends over 12 amino acids. V lost 7 bases and J lost 3, with 10 bases in between.

This clonotype has more than one count but fewer than ten. Written as DNA, the CDR3 is TGTGCCAGCAGCGTAGACGCCCTCGCCTACGAGCAGTACTTC. This gives the protein CASSVDALAYEQYF. The chain carries TRBV9 and TRBJ2-7; D gene uncertain. With 0 bases removed from V and 2 bases from J, the gap between germline ends came to 9 bases. CDR3 size: 14 residues. CDR1 and CDR2 (germline): SGDLS, YYNGEE.

This clonotype has ten or more counts. The genes are TRBV6-1 and TRBJ1-3, with unresolved D. In germline, CDR1 is MNHNS, CDR2 SASEGT. The CDR3 spans 15 residues. The ends were cut back, 5 bases at V and 2 bases at J, with 13 bases in the middle. The CDR3 is CASSTDALTGNTIYF. CDR3 DNA sequence: TGTGCCAGCAGTACAGACGCTCTTACTGGAAACACCATATATTTT.

This clonotype was seen many times. This chain links TRBV27 with TRBJ1-2; 7 bases are a match to TRBD1. The junction had 11 bases not matched to a gene; V was cut back by 4 bases and J by 3 bases. Germline lookup yields CDR1 MNHEY and CDR2 SMNVEV (reference sequence). The CDR3 has 16 amino acids. CDR3 nucleotide sequence: TGTGCCAGCAGTTCCATTCCGACAGGGTTGGACTATGGCTACACCTTC. Translated: CASSSIPTGLDYGYTF.

The chain employs TRBV6-1 and TRBJ1-1; maybe TRBD1 (6 bases). The CDR3 consists of 14 residues. V was shortened by 6 bases and J by 4 bases, with 15 bases between the two germline ends. Germline V lookup: CDR1 MNHNS, CDR2 SASEGT. Here the CDR3 reads CASSPPRDTTEAFF. The CDR3 coding sequence is TGTGCCAGCAGCCCTCCAAGGGACACCACTGAAGCTTTCTTT.

This clonotype was seen repeatedly, ten times or more. V usage is TRBV20-1 and J usage is TRBJ1-2; D might be TRBD1 (5 bases). The CDR3 runs to 14 residues. V was pared by 5 bases and J by 4 bases, with 17 bases between. Germline V gives CDR1 DFQATT, CDR2 SNEGSKA (reference sequence). For the CDR3, the DNA is TGCAGTGCTCCGCCGCACGGGGGTGGCTATGGCTACACCTTC. Encoded protein: CSAPPHGGGYGYTF.

This clonotype was observed at least ten times. This chain links TRBV25-1 with TRBJ2-7, with TRBD1 as a possible D gene (6 bases). Deletions cut 4 bases from V and 4 bases from J, with 14 bases between. The germline V gene has CDR1 MGHDK and CDR2 SYGVNS. The CDR3 consists of 14 residues. CDR3 in DNA: TGTGCCAGCAGTGCTTATACAGGGATGTACGAGCAGTACTTC. Its translation is CASSAYTGMYEQYF.

The V gene is TRBV6-5, the J gene TRBJ1-1, with D perhaps TRBD1 (5 bases). Trimming removed 4 bases from V and 2 bases from J, with 17 bases in between. Looked up from germline, CDR1 is MNHEY and CDR2 is SVGAGI. The CDR3 totals 16 residues. The CDR3 DNA sequence: TGTGCCAGCAGTTTAATCCCAGGGAGTCGTAACACTGAAGCTTTCTTT. Translation gives CASSLIPGSRNTEAFF.

This clonotype was observed many times. This sequence joins TRBV20-1 and TRBJ2-5, with D possibly TRBD1 on 6 matching bases. Germline CDR1 DFQATT, CDR2 SNEGSKA (reference sequence). The CDR3 loop spans 15 amino acids. V was shortened by 0 bases and J by 3 bases, with 14 bases between the two germline ends. The CDR3 region is CSARDPRDTKETQYF. Here the CDR3 DNA reads TGCAGTGCTAGAGATCCCCGGGACACAAAAGAGACCCAGTACTTC.

This clonotype was counted at least ten times. V and J are TRBV6-5 and TRBJ1-5, with 9 positions matching TRBD1. The V segment lost 0 bases and the J segment 0 bases; nucleotides outside the gene matches: 3. Germline V gene sequence: CDR1 MNHEY, CDR2 SVGAGI. CDR3 size: 17 residues. The CDR3, as DNA: TGTGCCAGCAGTTACTCCCCGGACAGGGGTAGCAATCAGCCCCAGCATTTT. Translation gives CASSYSPDRGSNQPQHF.